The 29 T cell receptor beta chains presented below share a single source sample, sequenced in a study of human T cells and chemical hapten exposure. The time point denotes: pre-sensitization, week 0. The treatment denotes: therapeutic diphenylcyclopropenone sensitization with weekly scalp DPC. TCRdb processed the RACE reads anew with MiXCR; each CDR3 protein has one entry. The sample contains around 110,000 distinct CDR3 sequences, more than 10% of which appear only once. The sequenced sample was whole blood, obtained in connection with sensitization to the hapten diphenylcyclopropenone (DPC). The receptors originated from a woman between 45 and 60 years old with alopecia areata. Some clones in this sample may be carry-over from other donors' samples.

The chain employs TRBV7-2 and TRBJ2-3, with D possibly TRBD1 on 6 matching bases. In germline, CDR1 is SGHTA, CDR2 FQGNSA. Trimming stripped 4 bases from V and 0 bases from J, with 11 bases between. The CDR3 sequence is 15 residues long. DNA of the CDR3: TGTGCCAGCAGCTCACTTCAGGGGAGCACAGATACGCAGTATTTT. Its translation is CASSSLQGSTDTQYF. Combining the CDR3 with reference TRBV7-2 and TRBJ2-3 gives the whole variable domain GAGVSQSPSNKVTEKGKDVELRCDPISGHTALYWYRQSLGQGLEFLIYFQGNSAPDKSGLPSDRFSAERTGGSVSTLTIQRTQQEDSAVYLCASSSLQGSTDTQYFGPGTRLTVL.

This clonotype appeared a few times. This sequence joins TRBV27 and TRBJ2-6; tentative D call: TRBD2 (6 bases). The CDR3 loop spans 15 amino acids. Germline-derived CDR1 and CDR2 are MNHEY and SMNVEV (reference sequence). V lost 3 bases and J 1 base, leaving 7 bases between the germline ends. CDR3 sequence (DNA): TGTGCCAGCAGTTTTCGGGAGTCTGGGGCCAACGTCCTGACTTTC. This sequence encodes CASSFRESGANVLTF.

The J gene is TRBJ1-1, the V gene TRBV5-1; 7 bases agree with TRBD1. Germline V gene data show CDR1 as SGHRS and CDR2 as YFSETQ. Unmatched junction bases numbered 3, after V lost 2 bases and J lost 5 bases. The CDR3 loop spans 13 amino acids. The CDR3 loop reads CASSFDRATEAFF. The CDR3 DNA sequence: TGCGCCAGCAGCTTCGACAGGGCAACTGAAGCTTTCTTT.

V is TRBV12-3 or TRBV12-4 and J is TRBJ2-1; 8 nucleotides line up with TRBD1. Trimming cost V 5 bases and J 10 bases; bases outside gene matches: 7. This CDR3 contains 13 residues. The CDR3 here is CASSTRTGGEQFF. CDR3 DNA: TGTGCCAGCAGTACCCGTACAGGGGGGGAGCAGTTCTTC.

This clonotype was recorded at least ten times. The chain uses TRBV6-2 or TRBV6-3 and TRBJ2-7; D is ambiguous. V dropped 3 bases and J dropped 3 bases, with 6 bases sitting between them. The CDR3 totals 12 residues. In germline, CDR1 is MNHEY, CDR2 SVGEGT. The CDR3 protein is CASSYARYEQYF. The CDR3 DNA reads TGTGCCAGCAGTTATGCCCGCTACGAGCAGTACTTC.

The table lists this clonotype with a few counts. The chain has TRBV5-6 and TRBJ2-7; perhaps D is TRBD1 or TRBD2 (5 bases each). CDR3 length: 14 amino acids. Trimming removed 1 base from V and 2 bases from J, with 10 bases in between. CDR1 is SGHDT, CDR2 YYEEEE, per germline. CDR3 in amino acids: CASSLRDVAYEQYF. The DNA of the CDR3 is TGTGCCAGCAGCTTGAGGGACGTAGCCTACGAGCAGTACTTC.

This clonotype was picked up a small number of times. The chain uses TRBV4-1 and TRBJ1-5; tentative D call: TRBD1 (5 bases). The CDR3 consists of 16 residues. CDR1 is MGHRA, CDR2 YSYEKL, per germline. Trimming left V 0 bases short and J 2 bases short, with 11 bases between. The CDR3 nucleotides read TGCGCCAGCAGCCAAGATGGGGGTATTGGCAATCAGCCCCAGCATTTT. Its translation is CASSQDGGIGNQPQHF.

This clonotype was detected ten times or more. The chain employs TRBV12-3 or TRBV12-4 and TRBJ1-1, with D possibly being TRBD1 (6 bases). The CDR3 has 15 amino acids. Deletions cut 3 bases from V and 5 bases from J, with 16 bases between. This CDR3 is CASSFFLTGMTEAFF. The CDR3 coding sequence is TGTGCCAGCAGTTTCTTCCTGACAGGAATGACTGAAGCTTTCTTT.

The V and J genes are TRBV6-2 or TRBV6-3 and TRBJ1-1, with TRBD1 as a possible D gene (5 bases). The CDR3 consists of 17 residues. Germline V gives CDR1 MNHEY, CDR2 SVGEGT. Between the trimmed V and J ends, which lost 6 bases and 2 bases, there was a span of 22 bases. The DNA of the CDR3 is TGTGCCAGCAGCCTTGAATCGGGGACTGCCTTTAACACTGAAGCTTTCTTT. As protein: CASSLESGTAFNTEAFF.

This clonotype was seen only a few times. In DNA, the CDR3 is TGTGCCAGCAGCCTTTACCTTCTAGCGGGAGGACACAATGAGCAGTTCTTC. Its translation is CASSLYLLAGGHNEQFF. V is TRBV4-2 and J is TRBJ2-1; 11 bases are shared with TRBD2. Germline CDR1 reads LGHNA; CDR2 reads YNFKEQ. Losses at the gene ends were 4 bases for V and 5 bases for J; bases not matched to a gene: 10. The CDR3 spans 17 residues.

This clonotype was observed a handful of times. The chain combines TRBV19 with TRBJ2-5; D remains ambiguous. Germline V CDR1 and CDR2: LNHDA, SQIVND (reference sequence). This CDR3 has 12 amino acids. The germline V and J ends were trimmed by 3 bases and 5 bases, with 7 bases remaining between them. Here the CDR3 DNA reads TGTGCCAGTAGTATGCAGCGCGAGACCCAGTACTTC. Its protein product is CASSMQRETQYF. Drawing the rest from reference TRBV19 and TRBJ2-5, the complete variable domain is DGGITQSPKYLFRKEGQNVTLSCEQNLNHDAMYWYRQDPGQGLRLIYYSQIVNDFQKGDIAEGYSVSREKKESFPLTVTSAQKNPTAFYLCASSMQRETQYFGPGTRLLVL.

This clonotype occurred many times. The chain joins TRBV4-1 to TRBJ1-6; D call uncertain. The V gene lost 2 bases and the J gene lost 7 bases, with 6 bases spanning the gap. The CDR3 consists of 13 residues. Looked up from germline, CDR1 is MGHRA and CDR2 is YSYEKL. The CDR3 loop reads CASSQPFNSPLHF. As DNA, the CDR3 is TGCGCCAGCAGCCAACCGTTCAATTCACCCCTCCACTTT.

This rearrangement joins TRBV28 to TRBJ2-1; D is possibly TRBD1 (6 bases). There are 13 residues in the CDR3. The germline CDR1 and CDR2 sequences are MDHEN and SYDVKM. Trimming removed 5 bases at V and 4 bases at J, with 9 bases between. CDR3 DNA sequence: TGTGCCAGCAGTAGGACAGTATACAATGAGCAGTTCTTC. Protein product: CASSRTVYNEQFF.

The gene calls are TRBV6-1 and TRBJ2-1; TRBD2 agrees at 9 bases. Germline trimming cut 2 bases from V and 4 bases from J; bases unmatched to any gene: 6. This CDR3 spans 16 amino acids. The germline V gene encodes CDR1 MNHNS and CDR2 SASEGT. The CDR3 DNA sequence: TGTGCCAGCAGTGAATATAGCGGGAGAACTTACAATGAGCAGTTCTTC. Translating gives CASSEYSGRTYNEQFF.

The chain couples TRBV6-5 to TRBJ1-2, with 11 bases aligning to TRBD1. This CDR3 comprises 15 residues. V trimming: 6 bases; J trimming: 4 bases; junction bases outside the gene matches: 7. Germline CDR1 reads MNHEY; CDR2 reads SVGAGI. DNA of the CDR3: TGTGCCAGCAGCCCCCGGACAGGGGGCGCCTATGGCTACACCTTC. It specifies CASSPRTGGAYGYTF.

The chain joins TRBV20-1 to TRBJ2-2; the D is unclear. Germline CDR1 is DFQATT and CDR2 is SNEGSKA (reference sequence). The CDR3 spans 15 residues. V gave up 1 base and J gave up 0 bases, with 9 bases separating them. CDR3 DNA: TGCAGTGCTAGAGTGCAGCGCCCGAACACCGGGGAGCTGTTTTTT. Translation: CSARVQRPNTGELFF.

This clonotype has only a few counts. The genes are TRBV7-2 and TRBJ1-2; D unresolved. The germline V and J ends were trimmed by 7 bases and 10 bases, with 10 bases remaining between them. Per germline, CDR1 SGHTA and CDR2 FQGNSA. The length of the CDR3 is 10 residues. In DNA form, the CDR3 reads TGTGCCAGCAAATTAATCGCCTACACCTTC. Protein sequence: CASKLIAYTF. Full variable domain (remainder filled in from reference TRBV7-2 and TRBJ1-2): GAGVSQSPSNKVTEKGKDVELRCDPISGHTALYWYRQSLGQGLEFLIYFQGNSAPDKSGLPSDRFSAERTGGSVSTLTIQRTQQEDSAVYLCASKLIAYTFGSGTRLTVV.

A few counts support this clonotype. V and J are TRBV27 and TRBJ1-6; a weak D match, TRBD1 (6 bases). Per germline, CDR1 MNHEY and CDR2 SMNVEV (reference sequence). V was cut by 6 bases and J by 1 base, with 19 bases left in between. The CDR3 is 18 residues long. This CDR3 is CASRGYSSQGSYNSPLHF. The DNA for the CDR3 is TGTGCCAGCAGGGGGTATTCGTCACAGGGATCCTATAATTCACCCCTCCACTTT.

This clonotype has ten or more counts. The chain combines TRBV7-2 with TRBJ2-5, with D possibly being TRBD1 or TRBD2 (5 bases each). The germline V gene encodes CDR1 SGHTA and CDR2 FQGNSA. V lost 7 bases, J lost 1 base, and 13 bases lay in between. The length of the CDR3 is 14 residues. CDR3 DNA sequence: TGTGCCAGCAACCTTCTGGGACCCCAAGAGACCCAGTACTTC. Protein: CASNLLGPQETQYF.

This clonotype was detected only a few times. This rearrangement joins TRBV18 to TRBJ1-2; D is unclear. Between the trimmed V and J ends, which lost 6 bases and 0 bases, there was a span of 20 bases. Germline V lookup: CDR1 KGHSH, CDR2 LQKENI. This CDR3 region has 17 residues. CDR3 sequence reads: CASSSDPLNLANYGYTF. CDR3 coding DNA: TGTGCCAGCTCGTCCGACCCACTTAACTTAGCTAACTATGGCTACACCTTC.

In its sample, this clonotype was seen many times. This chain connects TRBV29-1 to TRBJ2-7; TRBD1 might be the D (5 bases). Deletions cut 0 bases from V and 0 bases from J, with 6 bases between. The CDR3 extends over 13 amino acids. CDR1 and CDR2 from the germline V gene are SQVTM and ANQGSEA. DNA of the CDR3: TGCAGCGTTGAAGATCAGGGCTCCTACGAGCAGTACTTC. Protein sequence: CSVEDQGSYEQYF.

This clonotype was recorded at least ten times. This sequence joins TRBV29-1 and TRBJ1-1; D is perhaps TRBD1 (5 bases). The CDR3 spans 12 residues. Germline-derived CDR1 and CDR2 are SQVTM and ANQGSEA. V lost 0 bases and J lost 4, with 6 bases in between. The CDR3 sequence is CSVEDTGTEAFF. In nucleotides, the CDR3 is TGCAGCGTTGAAGATACAGGCACTGAAGCTTTCTTT.

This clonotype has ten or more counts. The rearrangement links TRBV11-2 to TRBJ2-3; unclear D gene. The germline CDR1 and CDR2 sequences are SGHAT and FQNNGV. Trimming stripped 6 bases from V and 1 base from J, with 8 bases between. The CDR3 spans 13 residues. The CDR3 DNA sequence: TGTGCCAGCAGTCGACCTGGCACAGATACGCAGTATTTT. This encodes CASSRPGTDTQYF.

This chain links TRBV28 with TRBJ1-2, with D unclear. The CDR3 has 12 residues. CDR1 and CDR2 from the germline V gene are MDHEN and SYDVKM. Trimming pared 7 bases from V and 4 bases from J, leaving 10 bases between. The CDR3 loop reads CASKAGVYGYTF. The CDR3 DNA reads TGTGCCAGCAAGGCAGGAGTCTATGGCTACACCTTC.

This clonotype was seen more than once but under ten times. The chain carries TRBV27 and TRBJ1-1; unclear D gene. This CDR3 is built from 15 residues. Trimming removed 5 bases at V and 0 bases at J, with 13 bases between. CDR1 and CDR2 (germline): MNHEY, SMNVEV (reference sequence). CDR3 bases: TGTGCCAGCAGTACCCCCCCCTCCATGAACACTGAAGCTTTCTTT. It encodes CASSTPPSMNTEAFF.

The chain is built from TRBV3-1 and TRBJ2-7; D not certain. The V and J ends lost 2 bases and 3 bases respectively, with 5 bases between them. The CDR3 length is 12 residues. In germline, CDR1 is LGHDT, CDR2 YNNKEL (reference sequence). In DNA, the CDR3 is TGTGCCAGCAGCCAAACTGACTACGAGCAGTACTTC. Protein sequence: CASSQTDYEQYF.

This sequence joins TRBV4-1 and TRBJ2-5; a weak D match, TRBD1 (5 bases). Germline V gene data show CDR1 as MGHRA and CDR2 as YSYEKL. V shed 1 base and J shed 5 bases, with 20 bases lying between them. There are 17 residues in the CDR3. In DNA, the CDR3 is TGCGCCAGCAGCCAAGCCTTTAGACAGTCCGCTGGGGAGACCCAGTACTTC. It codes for CASSQAFRQSAGETQYF.

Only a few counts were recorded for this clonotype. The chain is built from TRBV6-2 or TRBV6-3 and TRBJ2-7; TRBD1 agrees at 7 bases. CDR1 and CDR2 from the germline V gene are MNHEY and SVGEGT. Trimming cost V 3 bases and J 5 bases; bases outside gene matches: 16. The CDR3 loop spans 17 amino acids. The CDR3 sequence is CASSYGVQSRGTHEQYF. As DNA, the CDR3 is TGTGCCAGCAGTTATGGTGTACAGTCCAGGGGGACCCACGAGCAGTACTTC.

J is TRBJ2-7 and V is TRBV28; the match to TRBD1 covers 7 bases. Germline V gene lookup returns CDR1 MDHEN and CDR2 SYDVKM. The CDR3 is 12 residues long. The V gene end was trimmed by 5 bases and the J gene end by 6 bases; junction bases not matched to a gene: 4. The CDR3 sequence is CASSTWDSEQYF. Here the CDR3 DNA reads TGTGCCAGCAGTACATGGGACAGCGAGCAGTACTTC.